This is a list of T cell receptor beta chains from one sample in a study of type 1 and type 2 diabetes patients. TCRdb independently ran MiXCR on the multiplex PCR reads; one entry per CDR3 protein. This sample yields 280,000 or so distinct CDR3 sequences, of which roughly 48% are seen a single time; roughly 15% belongs to the top ten. The sample taken for sequencing was peripheral blood mononuclear cells (PBMCs). These TCRs come from a man aged 18 to 29 with type 2 diabetes. Both conserved end residues are part of each CDR3. A D gene is named only where the DNA matches it firmly. Clone sizes are given selectively: once, few, many, or a class where the clone is expanded.

DNA: TGTGCCAGCTCGATGGGGGTGGGCGAGACCCAGTACTTC
CDR3: CASSMGVGETQYF
size: few
D: -
J: TRBJ2-5
length: 13
V: TRBV27

DNA: TGTGCCAGTAGTGCCCCGGGCTACCTCTCCTACGAGCAGTACTTC
CDR3: CASSAPGYLSYEQYF
size: -
D: -
J: TRBJ2-7
length: 15
V: TRBV19

DNA: TGTGCCAGCGGAGGGAACCGGAACACCGGGGAGCTGTTTTTT
CDR3: CASGGNRNTGELFF
size: -
D: -
J: TRBJ2-2
length: 14
V: TRBV2

DNA: TGTGCCAGCAGTTTAGGCCAACGGGGGGCCCAGCATTTT
CDR3: CASSLGQRGAQHF
size: few
D: -
J: TRBJ1-5
length: 13
V: TRBV27

DNA: TGTGCCAGCAGCCTTAGCGGGAGGCCCTCTCGAGAGACCCAGTACTTC
CDR3: CASSLSGRPSRETQYF
size: -
D: TRBD2
J: TRBJ2-5
length: 16
V: TRBV7-7

DNA: TGTGCCAGCAGTACCGGACAGGGGACCTACGAGCAGTACTTC
CDR3: CASSTGQGTYEQYF
size: -
D: TRBD1
J: TRBJ2-7
length: 14
V: TRBV6-5

DNA: TGTGCCAGCAGCTTAAGGGGAGCACCCCTCCACTTT
CDR3: CASSLRGAPLHF
size: -
D: -
J: TRBJ1-6
length: 12
V: TRBV7-2

DNA: TGCAGTGCTAGGGTCCAGACTTTCTATGGCTACACCTTC
CDR3: CSARVQTFYGYTF
size: -
D: -
J: TRBJ1-2
length: 13
V: TRBV20-1

DNA: TGTGCCAGCAGGTTGCAGGGGCCCGATGGCTACACCTTC
CDR3: CASRLQGPDGYTF
size: -
D: -
J: TRBJ1-2
length: 13
V: TRBV12-3/TRBV12-4

DNA: TGTGCCAGCAGTTTATCTGGGACACCTCCTAATTCACCCCTCCACTTT
CDR3: CASSLSGTPPNSPLHF
size: -
D: -
J: TRBJ1-6
length: 16
V: TRBV27

DNA: TGTGCCACCAGCGTTACAGGGTTCCCTGGGGCCAACGTCCTGACTTTC
CDR3: CATSVTGFPGANVLTF
size: many
D: -
J: TRBJ2-6
length: 16
V: TRBV15

DNA: TGTGCCAGCAGTCGTATAGCGGGAGGGCCTGGGGAGCAGTACTTC
CDR3: CASSRIAGGPGEQYF
size: -
D: TRBD2
J: TRBJ2-7
length: 15
V: TRBV6-2/TRBV6-3

DNA: TGTGCCAGCAGTTTGGCGGGGGCCTCGTTCTACAATGAGCAGTTCTTC
CDR3: CASSLAGASFYNEQFF
size: -
D: -
J: TRBJ2-1
length: 16
V: TRBV2

DNA: TGTGCCAGCAGTTTATCCGACAGGTACACTGAAGCTTTCTTT
CDR3: CASSLSDRYTEAFF
size: -
D: -
J: TRBJ1-1
length: 14
V: TRBV28

DNA: TGTGCCAGCAGGAGCTTGGGTCTAGCCAAAAACATTCAGTACTTC
CDR3: CASRSLGLAKNIQYF
size: -
D: -
J: TRBJ2-4
length: 15
V: TRBV7-2

DNA: TGCAGTGCTAGCACAGATACGCAGTATTTT
CDR3: CSASTDTQYF
size: -
D: -
J: TRBJ2-3
length: 10
V: TRBV20-1

DNA: TGTGCCAGCAGACCAATGGCGAACACCGGGGAGCTGTTTTTT
CDR3: CASRPMANTGELFF
size: -
D: -
J: TRBJ2-2
length: 14
V: TRBV14

DNA: TGCAGCGGTGGACCGGGTCACACTGAAGCTTTCTTT
CDR3: CSGGPGHTEAFF
size: -
D: -
J: TRBJ1-1
length: 12
V: TRBV29-1

DNA: TGTGCCAGTAGTCTCGCACAGGGGCTCACCAGGGAGACCCAGTACTTC
CDR3: CASSLAQGLTRETQYF
size: -
D: TRBD1
J: TRBJ2-5
length: 16
V: TRBV19